This T cell receptor beta chain was captured by sequencing in a study of radiotherapy plus CTLA-4 blockade in lung cancer. Assay used: immunoSEQ multiplex PCR; TCRdb lists only in-frame clones, some missing. The sample yields about 12,000 clones, roughly four fifths seen once. The germline CDR1 and CDR2 sequences are SQVTM and ANQGSEA. The CDR3 is 13 amino acids. Trimming shortened V by 6 bases and J by 5 bases, and 16 bases separated the two germline ends. This rearrangement joins TRBV29-1 to TRBJ2-5, with D perhaps TRBD1 (5 bases). The TCR was taken from a human donor with non-small cell lung cancer that progressed on radiotherapy plus ipilimumab. The sequencing used peripheral blood, collected from a patient treated with radiotherapy plus ipilimumab. The CDR3 sequence is CSVAKGIGETQYF. The CDR3 DNA follows: TGCAGCGTCGCTAAGGGGATCGGGGAGACCCAGTACTTC. Together with reference TRBV29-1 and TRBJ2-5, the CDR3 gives the full variable domain: SAVISQKPSRDICQRGTSLTIQCQVDSQVTMMFWYRQQPGQSLTLIATANQGSEATYESGFVIDKFPISRPNLTFSTLTVSNMSPEDSSIYLCSVAKGIGETQYFGPGTRLLVL.